This T cell receptor (beta chain) was identified during a study of siplizumab effects on memory and regulatory T cells. Study results and caveats: Sequences below about 10^-5 frequency were poorly captured. As a result, only a minor fraction of alloreactive clones mapped to unstimulated subsets. Among mappable alloreactive CD4+ clones, the Treg-derived fraction averaged 68.8% with siplizumab versus under 30% in controls.

As for this clone: Its antigen is still unknown.

This CDR3 comprises 14 residues. The junction had 8 bases not matched to a gene; V was cut back by 3 bases and J by 6 bases. Germline V gene sequence: CDR1 LGHNT, CDR2 FRNRAP. The table came from immunoSEQ multiplex PCR; TCRdb's copy has only in-frame clones and leaves some out. The sample records 87,000 or so clones, around 94% being singletons. This sequence joins TRBV12-5 and TRBJ2-7; 7 nucleotides match TRBD1. The TCR originated in a human donor in good health. Sequences were obtained from non-Treg CD4+ T cells sorted from blood. The CDR3 DNA reads TGTGCTAGTGGTTTCCCGGGGACAGAGGGCGAGCAGTACTTC. Encoded protein: CASGFPGTEGEQYF.